This TCR beta chain was observed in a study of cytomegalovirus exposure and HLA in healthy donors. Findings and limits, study-wide: Follow-up analysis seemed to connect common viral pathogens with several of the most significant clusters identified.

Turning to this clone: Its cognate antigen is unknown.

Trimming took 8 bases from V and 2 from J; bases not matched to a gene: 8. The CDR3 extends over 14 amino acids. CDR1 and CDR2 (germline): LGHNA, YNFKEQ. The study ran its PCR with 60 Vbeta and 13 Jbeta primers. Here immunoSEQ multiplex PCR was the method, and the copy in TCRdb shows in-frame clones only, minus some. The sample records 65,000 to 90,000 clones, around 70% being singletons. The source is a woman in her thirties or forties in good health and CMV-seropositive. Sequencing used PBMCs. The chain employs TRBV4-2 and TRBJ1-2; TRBD1 aligns across 7 bases. The CDR3 reads CASRQGQRNYGYTF. The CDR3 coding sequence is TGTGCCAGCCGGCAGGGACAGAGAAACTATGGCTACACCTTC.